Below are 6 T cell receptor beta chains sequenced from a single sample in a study of early stage breast cancer tumors (dated by TCRdb to 2016 to 2017). Receptors were amplified or captured by the immunoSEQ multiplex PCR assay. TCRdb carries this immuneACCESS record with in-frame sequences only. Its versions omit some clonotypes, under half of them owing to an unresolved V gene in the studies checked, with the rest unexplained. This sample is represented by under 30,000 clones; around 70% of them were singletons. In total, the top ten clones hold around a third of the sample. The sequenced sample consisted of blood. The receptors were sampled from a person aged 45 to 59 with breast cancer.

The rearrangement uses TRBV4-2 and TRBJ2-1, with TRBD2 matching over 12 bases. CDR1 is LGHNA and CDR2 is YNFKEQ in the germline V gene. The CDR3 has 15 amino acids. Trimming cost V 0 bases and J 10 bases; bases outside gene matches: 4. The CDR3 reads CASSQEASGGVEQFF. In nucleotides, the CDR3 is TGTGCCAGCAGCCAAGAAGCTAGCGGGGGGGTCGAGCAGTTCTTC.

This clone came up a few times. The chain combines TRBV11-1 with TRBJ2-1; 7 nucleotides align to TRBD2. The J segment lost 5 bases and the V segment lost 3 bases, leaving 7 bases of the junction unmatched. The CDR3 has 15 residues. Germline CDR1 is SGHAT and CDR2 is FQDESV (reference sequence). The CDR3 is CASSFSAGRNNEQFF. CDR3 bases: TGTGCCAGCAGCTTTTCAGCGGGAAGGAACAATGAGCAGTTCTTC.

CDR3 sequence (DNA): TGTGCCAGCAGCTTAAGCAGGGGCAATGAGCAGTTCTTC. Protein product: CASSLSRGNEQFF. This chain joins TRBV7-2 and TRBJ2-1, with D maybe TRBD1 (6 bases). V was shortened by 2 bases and J by 6 bases, with 8 bases between the two germline ends. The CDR3 loop spans 13 amino acids. CDR1 and CDR2 from the germline V gene are SGHTA and FQGNSA.

This clone was observed a single time. V and J are TRBV18 and TRBJ2-1, with D possibly TRBD2 on 7 matching bases. The CDR3 has 15 residues. Trimming removed 4 bases at V and 3 bases at J, with 13 bases between. CDR1 and CDR2 from the germline V gene are KGHSH and LQKENI. The CDR3 region has the DNA TGTGCCAGCTCACTCCAAGGGGGGGTCTACAATGAGCAGTTCTTC. This codes for CASSLQGGVYNEQFF. Filled out from reference TRBV18 and TRBJ2-1, the complete variable domain reads NAGVMQNPRHLVRRRGQEARLRCSPMKGHSHVYWYRQLPEEGLKFMVYLQKENIIDESGMPKERFSAEFPKEGPSILRIQQVVRGDSAAYFCASSLQGGVYNEQFFGPGTRLTVL.

The chain couples TRBV7-3 to TRBJ2-1, with D unclear. V was trimmed by 1 base and J by 4 bases, leaving 8 bases between them. This CDR3 is 14 amino acids long. Germline V gene sequence: CDR1 SGHTA, CDR2 FQGTGA. The CDR3 reads CASSLNIDYNEQFF. Written as DNA, the CDR3 is TGTGCCAGCAGCTTAAATATAGATTACAATGAGCAGTTCTTC.

V usage is TRBV6-5 and J usage is TRBJ2-1; 7 bases match TRBD2. The germline gives CDR1 MNHEY, CDR2 SVGAGI. This CDR3 has 13 amino acids. With V trimmed by 8 bases and J by 5 bases, 6 bases remained unmatched. CDR3 loop: CASVGTIDNEQFF. The CDR3 DNA sequence: TGTGCCAGCGTCGGGACTATTGACAATGAGCAGTTCTTC.